This T cell receptor (beta chain) was retrieved from a study of blood T cell repertoires in COVID-19. Study-level background: Sites in the United States, Italy and Spain provided acute and convalescent COVID-19 samples. Nucleic acid was either cDNA or gDNA, and it came from T cells, B-cell-depleted T cells, or PBMCs.

The CDR3 length is 14 residues. Trimming at V came to 1 base and at J to 4 bases, leaving 4 bases not matched to a gene. The germline CDR1 and CDR2 sequences are SQVTM and ANQGSEA. Patients in Seattle were enrolled during active infection, then followed longitudinally. In the original processing: Amplification of reference gene primers was used by the study to estimate nucleated cell counts. The data were produced by immunoSEQ multiplex PCR, yet TCRdb's version contains in-frame clones alone and is incomplete. The D gene and trimming were derived from the DNA, and the V and J assignments and clone size from that table. The repertoire includes approximately 120,000 clones, roughly four fifths of them detected once, and around 6% sits in the top ten. This clone occurred once. Other DNA sequences in the same sample also yield this CDR3.

The specimen sequenced was peripheral blood. This chain uses TRBV29-1 with TRBJ2-1, with TRBD2 matching over 7 bases. The sequence derives from a man older than 75 with COVID-19, enrolled during active disease. The CDR3, as DNA: TGCAGCGTTGAAGGTCTAGCGGTTTACAATGAGCAGTTCTTC. Amino acids: CSVEGLAVYNEQFF.